The sequence of this T cell receptor beta chain was determined in a study of human T cells and chemical hapten exposure. At the level of the study: During the approximately 25-week study period, patients had diphenylcyclopropenone applied to the scalp every week.

Findings and caveats of the study: The immune response of these alopecia patients might not match healthy individuals'. TCRs exceeding 1 in 1000 frequency stayed unchanged with DPC sensitization.

TCRdb called the RACE reads again in MiXCR, with one record for every CDR3 protein. The profile shows around 380,000 distinct CDR3 sequences, around 5.5% of them singletons. Worth noting for this clonotype: Its antigen is not identified.

Documented time point: pre-sensitization, week 0. Treatment of the sample: therapeutic diphenylcyclopropenone sensitization with weekly scalp DPC. Blood sampling occurred before each patch-test application. Germline-derived CDR1 and CDR2 are MNHEY and SVGAGI. CDR3 size: 14 residues. With 6 bases removed from V and 12 bases from J, the gap between germline ends came to 18 bases. The sequence came from a woman under 30 with alopecia areata. Some clones in this sample may be carry-over from other donors' samples. The input for sequencing was whole blood, taken in connection with sensitization to the hapten diphenylcyclopropenone (DPC). V is TRBV6-5 and J is TRBJ1-6; no clear D. CDR3 sequence reads: CASSIREDRGPLHF. The DNA for the CDR3 is TGTGCCAGCAGCATCCGAGAGGACCGGGGACCCCTCCACTTT.